This TCR beta chain originates from a study of post-analysis software for immune sequencing data. Across the study: The cohort encompassed relapsing-remitting, secondary progressive and progressive-relapsing multiple sclerosis disease courses.

Study-level findings and limits: Multiple sclerosis patients had significantly lower normalized Chao1 diversity than controls. Five or six TRBV segments, TRBV5-6, TRBV5-1 and TRBV20-1 among them, were found more frequent in patients than controls.

Prepared TCR beta cDNA libraries contained unique molecular identifiers. Yield was 450,000 to 650,000 cDNA molecules from around 1 to 9.1 million T cells. TCRdb re-called the PCR reads with MiXCR, one entry per CDR3 protein. The sample records roughly 540,000 distinct CDR3 sequences, about a third being singletons. Germline V gene data show CDR1 as SGHAT and CDR2 as FQNNGV. The ends were cut back, 2 bases at V and 1 base at J, with 14 bases in the middle. The CDR3 consists of 16 residues. This clonotype was seen only a few times. Its antigen is currently unknown. Sequences were obtained from blood. This TCR came from a girl aged 2-17 years with multiple sclerosis. V usage is TRBV11-2 and J usage is TRBJ1-1, with D uncertain. The CDR3: CASSLTFPGGNTEAFF. The CDR3 nucleotides read TGTGCCAGCAGCTTAACTTTCCCAGGCGGGAACACTGAAGCTTTCTTT.